This T cell receptor beta chain was identified in a study of blood T cell repertoires in COVID-19. Study-wide context: Donors in the United States, Italy and Spain gave samples during acute or convalescent COVID-19. The cDNA or gDNA used as material had been derived from T cells, B-cell-depleted T cells, or PBMCs.

The authors' processing: Researchers report that nucleated cell counts were estimated from reference gene primer amplification. Some clones are missing from TCRdb's copy, which holds only in-frame ones; the method was immunoSEQ multiplex PCR. The V and J calls and clone size are taken from that table; D and trimming were inferred from the DNA. Here the sample spans more than 65,000 clones, about 93% being singletons. Germline V gene sequence: CDR1 SGHDN, CDR2 FVKESK. V lost 1 base to trimming and J lost 4 bases, with 13 bases between them. The CDR3 consists of 15 residues. The V and J genes are TRBV14 and TRBJ1-2, with D possibly matching TRBD1 (5 bases). The sample comprised peripheral blood. This TCR came from a human donor in a cohort sampled during active COVID-19. The CDR3 loop is CASSQVAGPPYGYTF. The CDR3 DNA reads as TGTGCCAGCAGCCAAGTGGCAGGGCCCCCCTATGGCTACACCTTC.